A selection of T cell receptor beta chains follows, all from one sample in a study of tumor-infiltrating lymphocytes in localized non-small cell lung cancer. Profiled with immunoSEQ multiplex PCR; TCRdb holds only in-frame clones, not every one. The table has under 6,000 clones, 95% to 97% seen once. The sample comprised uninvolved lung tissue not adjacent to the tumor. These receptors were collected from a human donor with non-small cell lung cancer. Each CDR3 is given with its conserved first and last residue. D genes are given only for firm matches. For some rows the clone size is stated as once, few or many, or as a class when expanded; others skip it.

cdr3_aa: CASSSGGITDTQYF
cdr3_nt: TGTGCCAGCAGCTCAGGGGGGATCACAGATACGCAGTATTTT
d_call: NA
clone_size: NA
v_call: TRBV7-3
j_call: TRBJ2-3

cdr3_aa: CASSAREATGELFF
cdr3_nt: TGTGCCAGCAGTGCCCGGGAAGCCACCGGGGAGCTGTTTTTT
d_call: NA
clone_size: once
v_call: TRBV2
j_call: TRBJ2-2

cdr3_aa: CASSRAAVNTGELFF
cdr3_nt: TGTGCCAGTAGCAGGGCAGCGGTTAACACCGGGGAGCTGTTTTTT
d_call: NA
clone_size: NA
v_call: TRBV19
j_call: TRBJ2-2

cdr3_aa: CACLSGSNTGELFF
cdr3_nt: TGTGCCTGTTTGAGCGGTTCGAACACCGGGGAGCTGTTTTTT
d_call: NA
clone_size: NA
v_call: TRBV30
j_call: TRBJ2-2

cdr3_aa: CASSQDELASGRKEFF
cdr3_nt: TGTGCCAGCAGCCAAGATGAGCTGGCTAGCGGGAGGAAGGAGTTCTTC
d_call: TRBD2
clone_size: NA
v_call: TRBV14
j_call: TRBJ2-1

cdr3_aa: CASSQERRGYGYTF
cdr3_nt: TGTGCCAGCAGCCAAGAACGGCGGGGATATGGCTACACCTTC
d_call: NA
clone_size: NA
v_call: TRBV14
j_call: TRBJ1-2

cdr3_aa: CSVEDPNGRSEETQYF
cdr3_nt: TGCAGCGTTGAAGATCCGAACGGGAGGTCAGAAGAGACCCAGTACTTC
d_call: TRBD2
clone_size: once
v_call: TRBV29-1
j_call: TRBJ2-5

cdr3_aa: CASSLEGGSTDTQYF
cdr3_nt: TGTGCCAGCAGCTTAGAAGGCGGGAGTACCGATACGCAGTATTTT
d_call: TRBD2
clone_size: NA
v_call: TRBV7-2
j_call: TRBJ2-3

cdr3_aa: CASSQVHEANYGYTF
cdr3_nt: TGCGCCAGCAGCCAAGTACATGAAGCTAACTATGGCTACACCTTC
d_call: NA
clone_size: NA
v_call: TRBV4-1
j_call: TRBJ1-2

cdr3_aa: CASSEDRGQPQHF
cdr3_nt: TGTGCCAGCAGTGAAGATAGGGGTCAGCCCCAGCATTTT
d_call: NA
clone_size: NA
v_call: TRBV6-4
j_call: TRBJ1-5

cdr3_aa: CSVEADGNEKLFF
cdr3_nt: TGCAGCGTTGAAGCGGACGGTAATGAAAAACTGTTTTTT
d_call: NA
clone_size: NA
v_call: TRBV29-1
j_call: TRBJ1-4

cdr3_aa: CASSLDVAGGPGEQFF
cdr3_nt: TGTGCCAGCAGCTTGGATGTAGCGGGAGGGCCAGGTGAGCAGTTCTTC
d_call: TRBD2
clone_size: NA
v_call: TRBV5-4
j_call: TRBJ2-1

cdr3_aa: CASSQGTVRVLSDTQYF
cdr3_nt: TGCGCCAGCAGCCAAGGAACGGTTCGGGTGCTGTCGGATACGCAGTATTTT
d_call: NA
clone_size: NA
v_call: TRBV4-1
j_call: TRBJ2-3

cdr3_aa: CAWRRTGVSLVPEAFF
cdr3_nt: TGTGCCTGGAGACGGACAGGGGTATCATTGGTCCCTGAAGCTTTCTTT
d_call: TRBD1
clone_size: NA
v_call: TRBV30
j_call: TRBJ1-1

cdr3_aa: CASSVDGGDGQPQHF
cdr3_nt: TGTGCCAGCAGCGTGGACGGAGGGGACGGTCAGCCCCAGCATTTT
d_call: NA
clone_size: NA
v_call: TRBV5-4
j_call: TRBJ1-5

cdr3_aa: CASSQDPAKGRELFF
cdr3_nt: TGCGCCAGCAGCCAAGATCCTGCCAAGGGACGGGAACTGTTTTTT
d_call: NA
clone_size: NA
v_call: TRBV4-1
j_call: TRBJ1-4

cdr3_aa: CATSRGVGGYAFF
cdr3_nt: TGTGCCACCAGCAGAGGGGTTGGGGGATACGCTTTCTTT
d_call: NA
clone_size: NA
v_call: TRBV15
j_call: TRBJ1-1

cdr3_aa: CSVEGGRGLGEAFF
cdr3_nt: TGCAGCGTTGAAGGGGGCAGGGGGCTGGGTGAAGCTTTCTTT
d_call: TRBD1
clone_size: NA
v_call: TRBV29-1
j_call: TRBJ1-1

cdr3_aa: CASSVMNTEAFF
cdr3_nt: TGTGCCAGCAGTGTTATGAACACTGAAGCTTTCTTT
d_call: NA
clone_size: few
v_call: TRBV2
j_call: TRBJ1-1

cdr3_aa: CASSPQGHGTEAFF
cdr3_nt: TGCGCCAGCAGCCCACAGGGGCACGGCACTGAAGCTTTCTTT
d_call: TRBD1
clone_size: NA
v_call: TRBV5-1
j_call: TRBJ1-1

cdr3_aa: CASSLSHGATNEKLFF
cdr3_nt: TGTGCCAGCAGCTTAAGTCATGGGGCAACTAATGAAAAACTGTTTTTT
d_call: NA
clone_size: NA
v_call: TRBV7-8
j_call: TRBJ1-4

cdr3_aa: CASSPRTGHTDTQYF
cdr3_nt: TGTGCCAGCAGTCCTCGGACAGGCCACACAGATACGCAGTATTTT
d_call: TRBD1
clone_size: few
v_call: TRBV6-5
j_call: TRBJ2-3

cdr3_aa: CASSLEVRPPTDTQYF
cdr3_nt: TGTGCCAGCAGCTTGGAGGTTCGGCCTCCGACGGATACGCAGTATTTT
d_call: NA
clone_size: NA
v_call: TRBV5-6
j_call: TRBJ2-3

cdr3_aa: CASSFAGLNTEAFF
cdr3_nt: TGTGCCAGCAGCTTTGCGGGGCTGAACACTGAAGCTTTCTTT
d_call: NA
clone_size: NA
v_call: TRBV7-9
j_call: TRBJ1-1

cdr3_aa: CASSLADRGFYEQYF
cdr3_nt: TGCGCCAGCAGCTTGGCGGACAGGGGATTCTACGAGCAGTACTTC
d_call: TRBD1
clone_size: NA
v_call: TRBV5-1
j_call: TRBJ2-7

cdr3_aa: CAISEGHVNYGYTF
cdr3_nt: TGTGCCATTAGTGAGGGGCACGTTAACTATGGCTACACCTTC
d_call: NA
clone_size: once
v_call: TRBV10-3
j_call: TRBJ1-2

cdr3_aa: CASSGQGYVQPQHF
cdr3_nt: TGTGCCAGCAGTGGACAGGGTTATGTTCAGCCCCAGCATTTT
d_call: TRBD1
clone_size: few
v_call: TRBV25-1
j_call: TRBJ1-5

cdr3_aa: CASSEGQGATGELFF
cdr3_nt: TGTGCCAGCAGTGAGGGACAGGGGGCCACCGGGGAGCTGTTTTTT
d_call: TRBD1
clone_size: NA
v_call: TRBV6-4
j_call: TRBJ2-2

cdr3_aa: CASSVEVAGAYNEQFF
cdr3_nt: TGTGCCAGCAGCGTAGAGGTAGCGGGAGCATACAATGAGCAGTTCTTC
d_call: TRBD2
clone_size: NA
v_call: TRBV9
j_call: TRBJ2-1

cdr3_aa: CSVEDFRARSGNTIYF
cdr3_nt: TGCAGCGTTGAAGATTTTCGGGCCCGCTCTGGAAACACCATATATTTT
d_call: NA
clone_size: NA
v_call: TRBV29-1
j_call: TRBJ1-3

cdr3_aa: CAWSVPPTWGPDYGYTF
cdr3_nt: TGTGCCTGGAGTGTACCCCCCACGTGGGGGCCAGACTATGGCTACACCTTC
d_call: NA
clone_size: NA
v_call: TRBV30
j_call: TRBJ1-2

cdr3_aa: CASSEALSATWGYTF
cdr3_nt: TGTGCCAGCAGTGAAGCTCTGTCCGCTACTTGGGGCTACACCTTC
d_call: NA
clone_size: NA
v_call: TRBV6-1
j_call: TRBJ1-2

cdr3_aa: CASSEYLGLGTEAFF
cdr3_nt: TGTGCCAGCAGTGAATATTTAGGGTTGGGCACTGAAGCTTTCTTT
d_call: NA
clone_size: once
v_call: TRBV6-1
j_call: TRBJ1-1

cdr3_aa: CASSFEGGGTGELFF
cdr3_nt: TGTGCCAGCAGCTTCGAAGGGGGCGGCACCGGGGAGCTGTTTTTT
d_call: TRBD1
clone_size: once
v_call: TRBV11-2
j_call: TRBJ2-2

cdr3_aa: CASSSDSSHAEAFF
cdr3_nt: TGTGCCAGTAGTTCGGACTCATCTCACGCTGAAGCTTTCTTT
d_call: NA
clone_size: once
v_call: TRBV19
j_call: TRBJ1-1

cdr3_aa: CASSFLPGYNSPLHF
cdr3_nt: TGCGCCAGCAGCTTCCTCCCAGGTTATAATTCACCCCTCCACTTT
d_call: NA
clone_size: NA
v_call: TRBV5-1
j_call: TRBJ1-6

cdr3_aa: CASSQDDQETQYF
cdr3_nt: TGTGCCAGCAGCCAAGATGACCAAGAGACCCAGTACTTC
d_call: NA
clone_size: NA
v_call: TRBV14
j_call: TRBJ2-5

cdr3_aa: CASSLKISDRGHEQYF
cdr3_nt: TGTGCCAGCAGCTTAAAAATTTCAGACAGGGGCCACGAGCAGTACTTC
d_call: TRBD1
clone_size: few
v_call: TRBV7-8
j_call: TRBJ2-7

cdr3_aa: CASSLLEANVLTF
cdr3_nt: TGTGCCAGCAGTCTTCTGGAGGCCAACGTCCTGACTTTC
d_call: NA
clone_size: NA
v_call: TRBV7-2
j_call: TRBJ2-6

cdr3_aa: CASSYWTSGGHQETQYF
cdr3_nt: TGTGCCAGCAGCTATTGGACTAGCGGGGGGCACCAAGAGACCCAGTACTTC
d_call: TRBD2
clone_size: NA
v_call: TRBV7-8
j_call: TRBJ2-5

cdr3_aa: CASKDRGLSSYNSPLHF
cdr3_nt: TGTGCCAGTAAGGACAGGGGGCTAAGCTCCTATAATTCACCCCTCCACTTT
d_call: TRBD1
clone_size: NA
v_call: TRBV19
j_call: TRBJ1-6

cdr3_aa: CASSKGVGSGNTIYF
cdr3_nt: TGTGCCAGCAGCAAAGGGGTCGGGAGCGGAAACACCATATATTTT
d_call: NA
clone_size: NA
v_call: TRBV7-2
j_call: TRBJ1-3

cdr3_aa: CASSLVASGSNPYEQYF
cdr3_nt: TGTGCCAGCAGCTTAGTGGCTAGCGGGAGTAATCCCTACGAGCAGTACTTC
d_call: TRBD2
clone_size: NA
v_call: TRBV11-2
j_call: TRBJ2-7

cdr3_aa: CASGSDTDTQYF
cdr3_nt: TGTGCTAGTGGTTCCGACACAGATACGCAGTATTTT
d_call: NA
clone_size: NA
v_call: TRBV12-5
j_call: TRBJ2-3

cdr3_aa: CASSLGETGELFF
cdr3_nt: TGTGCCAGCAGCTTAGGGGAGACCGGGGAGCTGTTTTTT
d_call: NA
clone_size: NA
v_call: TRBV7-9
j_call: TRBJ2-2

cdr3_aa: CASSLRGRGTDTQYF
cdr3_nt: TGCGCCAGCAGCTTGCGGGGAAGGGGAACAGATACGCAGTATTTT
d_call: NA
clone_size: once
v_call: TRBV5-1
j_call: TRBJ2-3

cdr3_aa: CASSEGLNGGYTF
cdr3_nt: TGTGCCAGCAGCGAAGGACTTAACGGTGGCTACACCTTC
d_call: NA
clone_size: NA
v_call: TRBV6-1
j_call: TRBJ1-2

cdr3_aa: CASSLGSWSSGSYEQYF
cdr3_nt: TGTGCCAGCAGCTTAGGGTCATGGTCTAGCGGGAGCTACGAGCAGTACTTC
d_call: TRBD2
clone_size: NA
v_call: TRBV7-2
j_call: TRBJ2-7

cdr3_aa: CASNESPVEVPGGYTF
cdr3_nt: TGTGCCAGCAACGAGTCGCCCGTTGAAGTCCCGGGCGGCTACACCTTC
d_call: NA
clone_size: once
v_call: TRBV21-1
j_call: TRBJ1-2

cdr3_aa: CASSLGAVVEETQYF
cdr3_nt: TGTGCCAGCAGCTTAGGAGCGGTCGTAGAAGAGACCCAGTACTTC
d_call: NA
clone_size: NA
v_call: TRBV11-3
j_call: TRBJ2-5

cdr3_aa: CASGFISTLDRANAEAFF
cdr3_nt: TGTGCTAGTGGTTTTATTTCAACCCTGGACAGGGCGAATGCTGAAGCTTTCTTT
d_call: TRBD1
clone_size: NA
v_call: TRBV12-5
j_call: TRBJ1-1

cdr3_aa: CASSLGQGTRTYGYTF
cdr3_nt: TGTGCCAGCAGCTTGGGACAGGGGACGCGAACCTATGGCTACACCTTC
d_call: TRBD1
clone_size: NA
v_call: TRBV7-2
j_call: TRBJ1-2

cdr3_aa: CASSLGAGTNYGYTF
cdr3_nt: TGTGCCAGCAGCTTAGGGGCAGGGACGAACTATGGCTACACCTTC
d_call: NA
clone_size: NA
v_call: TRBV7-8
j_call: TRBJ1-2

cdr3_aa: CASSLQGAVYTEAFF
cdr3_nt: TGTGCCAGCAGCTTACAGGGGGCGGTTTACACTGAAGCTTTCTTT
d_call: TRBD1
clone_size: NA
v_call: TRBV7-8
j_call: TRBJ1-1

cdr3_aa: CASSLFGQGDEQFF
cdr3_nt: TGTGCCAGCAGCTTATTTGGACAGGGTGACGAGCAGTTCTTC
d_call: TRBD1
clone_size: NA
v_call: TRBV7-9
j_call: TRBJ2-1